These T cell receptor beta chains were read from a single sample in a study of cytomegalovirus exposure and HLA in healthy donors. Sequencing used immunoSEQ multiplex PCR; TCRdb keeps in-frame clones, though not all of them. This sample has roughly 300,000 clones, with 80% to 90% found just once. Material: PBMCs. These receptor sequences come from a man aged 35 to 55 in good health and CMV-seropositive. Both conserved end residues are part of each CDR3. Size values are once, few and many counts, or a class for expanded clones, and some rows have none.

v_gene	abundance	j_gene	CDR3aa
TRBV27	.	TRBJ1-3	CASSLSGSGSGNTIYF
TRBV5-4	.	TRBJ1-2	CASRDRGQLDYGYTF
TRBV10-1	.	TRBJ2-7	CAPYSPGTGPCEQYF
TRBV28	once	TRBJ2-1	CASSFTQYRYQRGYEQFF
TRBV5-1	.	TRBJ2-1	CASSFRGSPSSYNEQFF
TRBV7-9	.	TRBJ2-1	CASSPTSGRVSEQFF
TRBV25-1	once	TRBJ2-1	CASATGDNEQFF
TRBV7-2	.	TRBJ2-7	CASSFSRGAYEQYF
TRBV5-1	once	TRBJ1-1	CASRRDRAMNTEAFF
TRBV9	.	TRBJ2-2	CASSTTGANTGELFF
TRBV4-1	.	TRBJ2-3	CASSQGRGLGTDTQYF
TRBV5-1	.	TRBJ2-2	CASSSTPGQGTSGSRTGELFF
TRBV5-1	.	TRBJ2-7	CASSLRSLVGRVAGYEQYF
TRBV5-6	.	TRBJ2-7	CASSLPVLAGVYEQYF
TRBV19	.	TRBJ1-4	CASSNRGQGPGEKLFF
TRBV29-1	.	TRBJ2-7	CSVEDVRQGAREQYF
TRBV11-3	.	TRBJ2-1	CASSLVSVSGRAHNEQFF
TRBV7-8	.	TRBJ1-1	CASSPEQGSDTEAFF
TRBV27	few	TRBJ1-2	CASSSPTGHGYTF
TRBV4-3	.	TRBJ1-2	CASSQDDYGYTF
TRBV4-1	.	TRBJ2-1	CASSQDVYRSAMSYNEQFF
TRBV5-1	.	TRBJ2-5	CASSLSGQGIETQYF
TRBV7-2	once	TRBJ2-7	CASSSDSRPYEQYF
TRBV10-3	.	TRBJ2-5	CAISEDSGGYQETQYF
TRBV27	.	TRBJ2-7	CASRRREDTYEQYF